This T cell receptor (beta chain) was documented in a study of persistence of HIV-infected CD4 T cells. Study background: Blood samples, up to about 180 mL, came from multiple time points, except two leukapheresis donors sampled once.

Germline V gene data show CDR1 as LNHDA and CDR2 as SQIVND (reference sequence). Trimming pared 3 bases from V and 4 bases from J, leaving 13 bases between. The CDR3 has 15 amino acids. Regarding the study as a whole: Degenerate expanded CDR3beta sequences were enriched among CMV- and Gag-responding cells. TCR analyses could not target the rare provirus-carrying CMV-responding cells.

Overlapping HIV-1 Gag 15-mer peptides at 0.95 to 1 ug per peptide per mL were used. Responding CD4+ T cells were sorted by upregulation of both CD40 ligand and CD69. For approximately 20 hours, CD8-depleted PBMCs received anti-CD28/CD49d costimulation, a CD40-blocking antibody and enfuvirtide. A remark on this clone: The antigen is not known. This CDR3 is also generated by other DNA sequences in the sample.

The libraries were made with immunoSEQ version 4 in survey mode. Sequencing used immunoSEQ multiplex PCR; TCRdb keeps in-frame clones, though not all of them. The table records about 32,000 clones, roughly 71% of them present only once. The sequenced sample was CD4+ T cells sorted from PBMCs after 18-hour stimulation, obtained from a patient who received antiretroviral therapy. The origin of this receptor is an adult man with HIV who was CMV-seropositive. The J gene is TRBJ1-5, the V gene TRBV19; D is unresolved. In nucleotides, the CDR3 is TGTGCCAGTAGTATTAGGGCAGGAGGGAATCAGCCCCAGCATTTT. Amino acids: CASSIRAGGNQPQHF.